This T cell receptor beta chain was sequenced for a study of monozygotic twins with inflammatory bowel disease (dated by TCRdb to 2018 to 2020). Regarding the complete study: The full study comprised around 28 monozygotic twin pairs: nine German pairs (four IBD-concordant, five IBD-discordant) and 19 IBD-discordant Danish pairs. Each individual had, on average, about 151 000 unique TCRalpha sequences and 181 000 unique TCRbeta sequences available for analysis. The search for disease-associated traits relied mainly on comparing IBD patients with their genetically identical healthy co-twins within discordant pairs. The investigation overall reported the following: Differing immunosuppressive treatments among patients may have added background noise and inter-individual variability to the repertoires. IBD patients had lower TCRbeta repertoire diversity, measured by the inverse Simpson index, than their healthy co-twins. Fewer clonotypes were shared with other individuals by IBD patients than by healthy twins, most markedly in patients showing signs of disease activity. No difference in repertoire similarity was observed between concordant and discordant twins, possibly owing to limited statistical power. Different T cell subtypes could not be distinguished in the analysis. No single strong signal or clonotype linked to IBD turned up in the results, so the idea that one exists was not supported.

From each donor, an approximately 2.5 ml peripheral blood sample was collected into PAXgene tubes and stored at -80 degrees C. Total RNA was isolated from whole blood with the PAXgene blood miRNA kit on an automated QIAcube, without T cell sorting. Peripheral blood from monozygotic twin pairs concordant or discordant for inflammatory bowel disease was subjected to deep TCRalpha and TCRbeta repertoire profiling with unique molecular barcoding. Smoking habits were recorded for all twin pairs, and each individual was classified as a current, former or never smoker. The protocol used for the library was 5' RACE. The input for every TCR library was roughly 4,000 ng of total RNA. For each sample, cDNA synthesis was carried out in eight separate reactions using SMARTScribe reverse transcriptase. Unique molecular identifiers containing a 6-nucleotide sample barcode were introduced through template switching during cDNA synthesis. TCRalpha and TCRbeta cDNA was amplified by two nested PCRs of approximately 17 and 9 cycles, with bead purification after each PCR. Before amplification, the cDNA was treated with uracil DNA-glycosylase and purified using the QIAquick PCR purification kit. The second PCR added Illumina TruSeq-compatible adapters along with sample-specific barcodes. Library quality and concentration were checked on TapeStation and Qubit, and libraries were pooled at 5 ng each. Pooled libraries were sequenced on an Illumina HiSeq2500 single-index Rapid Run with 2 x 100 bp reads and custom sequencing primers. Under the source paper's analysis protocol: MiGEC version 1.2.6 was used for UMI-based consensus assembly to correct PCR and sequencing errors. MiXCR version 2.1.1 was used for V(D)J alignment, clonotype assembly and CDR3 extraction. To normalise gene usage, clonotype sharing and MAIT/NKT TCR abundance, the top 1000, 10 000 and 20 000 clonotypes in each sample were analysed. After downsampling to 27 000 UMIs, diversity was calculated as the inverse Simpson index using the vegan R package. Paired Mann-Whitney U tests on discordant twin pairs were used, with Benjamini-Hochberg multiple-testing correction. TCRdb reprocessed the reads and provides one entry for every CDR3 protein sequence; no DNA is given. V and J calls and clone size were set by TCRdb, not the authors. The sample's table lists a count of about 130,000 distinct CDR3 sequences. 0.95% to 1.5% of the sample is taken by the ten largest.

Inclusive of the bounding cysteine and phenylalanine, the CDR3 is 13 residues long. No DNA accompanies this entry. CDR1 and CDR2 are read off the germline V gene (reference sequence) as DFQATT and SNEGSKA. In regard to this clonotype: It has no known antigen specificity.

The chain couples TRBV20-1 to TRBJ2-5; the D call from TCRdb, TRBD1, cannot be confirmed without DNA. This TCR derives from a human donor with ulcerative colitis or Crohn's disease, or a healthy co-twin of an affected twin (not recorded which). The sample consisted of blood. The encoded CDR3 is CSARFRTEETQYF.